This T cell receptor (beta chain) was identified in a study of human T cells and chemical hapten exposure. The wider study: An area of 2 cm by more than 1.5 cm on upper inner arm skin received 2% DPC for sensitization. Patients received weekly diphenylcyclopropenone doses to the scalp throughout the approximately 23-week study.

Germline V lookup: CDR1 SGDLS, CDR2 YYNGEE. V lost 7 bases and J lost 0; bases outside the gene matches: 7. The CDR3 loop spans 15 amino acids. Described time point: pre-sensitization, week 0. Treatment in this sample: therapeutic diphenylcyclopropenone sensitization with weekly scalp DPC. TCRdb redid the calling of the RACE reads with MiXCR, one entry per CDR3 protein. The sample records 35,000 to 45,000 distinct CDR3 sequences, around 11% being singletons. Points on this clonotype: The antigen remains undetermined.

Study conclusions and caveats: Compared to controls, expanded TCRs made significantly more large clusters of similar CDR3s.

This TCR was recovered from a woman in her 30s with alopecia areata. Some clones in this sample may be carry-over from other donors' samples. The genes are TRBV9 and TRBJ2-3, with 8 bases identical to TRBD2. The sequenced sample was whole blood, obtained in connection with sensitization to the hapten diphenylcyclopropenone (DPC). The CDR3 region is CASGTSGASTDTQYF. The CDR3, as DNA: TGTGCCAGCGGTACTAGCGGAGCTAGCACAGATACGCAGTATTTT.